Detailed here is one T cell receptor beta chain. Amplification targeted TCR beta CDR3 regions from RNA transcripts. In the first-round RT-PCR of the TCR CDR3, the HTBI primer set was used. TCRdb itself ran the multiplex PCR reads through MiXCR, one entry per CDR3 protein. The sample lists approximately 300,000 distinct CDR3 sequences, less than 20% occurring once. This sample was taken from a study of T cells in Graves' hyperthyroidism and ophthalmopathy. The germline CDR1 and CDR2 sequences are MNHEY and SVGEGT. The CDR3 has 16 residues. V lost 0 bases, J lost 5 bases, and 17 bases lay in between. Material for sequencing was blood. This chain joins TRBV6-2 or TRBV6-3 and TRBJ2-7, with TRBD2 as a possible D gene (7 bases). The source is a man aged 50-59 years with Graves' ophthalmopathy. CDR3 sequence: CASSYSRGGPLHEQYF. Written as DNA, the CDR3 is TGTGCCAGCAGTTACTCGCGCGGGGGCCCCCTGCACGAGCAGTACTTC.